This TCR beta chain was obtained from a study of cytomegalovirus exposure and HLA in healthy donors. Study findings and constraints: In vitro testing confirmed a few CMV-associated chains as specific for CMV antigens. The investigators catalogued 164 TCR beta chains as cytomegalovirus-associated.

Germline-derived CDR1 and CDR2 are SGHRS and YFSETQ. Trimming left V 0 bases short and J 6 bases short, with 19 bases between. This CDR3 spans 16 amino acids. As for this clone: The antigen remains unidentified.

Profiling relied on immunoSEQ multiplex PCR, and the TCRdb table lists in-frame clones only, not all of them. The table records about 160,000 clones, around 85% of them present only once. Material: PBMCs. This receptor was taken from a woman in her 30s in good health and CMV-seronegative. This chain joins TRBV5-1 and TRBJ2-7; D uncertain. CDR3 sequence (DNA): TGCGCCAGCAGCTTGGGGGGAACGGCCGATCTGGCCGAGCAGTACTTC. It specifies CASSLGGTADLAEQYF.